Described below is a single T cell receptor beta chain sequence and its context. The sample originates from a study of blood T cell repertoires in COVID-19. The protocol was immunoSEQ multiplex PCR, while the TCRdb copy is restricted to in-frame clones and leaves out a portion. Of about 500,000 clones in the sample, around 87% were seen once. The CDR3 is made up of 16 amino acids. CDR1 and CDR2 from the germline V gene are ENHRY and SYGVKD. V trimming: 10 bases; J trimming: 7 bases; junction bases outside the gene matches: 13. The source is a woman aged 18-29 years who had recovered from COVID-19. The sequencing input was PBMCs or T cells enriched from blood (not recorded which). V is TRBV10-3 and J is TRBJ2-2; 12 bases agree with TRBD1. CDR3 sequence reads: CATQDRDRGQVGELFF. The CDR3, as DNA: TGTGCCACCCAAGACCGGGACAGGGGGCAGGTCGGGGAGCTGTTTTTT.